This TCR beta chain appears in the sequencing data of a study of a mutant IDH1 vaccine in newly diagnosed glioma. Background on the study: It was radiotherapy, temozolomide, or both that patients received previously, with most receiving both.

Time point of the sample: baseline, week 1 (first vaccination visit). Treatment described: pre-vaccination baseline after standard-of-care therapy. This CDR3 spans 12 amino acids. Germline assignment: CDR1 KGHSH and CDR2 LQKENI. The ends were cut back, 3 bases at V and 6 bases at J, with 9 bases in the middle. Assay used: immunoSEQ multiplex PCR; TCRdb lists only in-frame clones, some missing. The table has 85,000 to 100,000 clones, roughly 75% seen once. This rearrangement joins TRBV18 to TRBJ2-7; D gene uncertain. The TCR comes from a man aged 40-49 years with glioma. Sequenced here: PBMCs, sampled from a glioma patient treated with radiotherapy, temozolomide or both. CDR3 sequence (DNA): TGTGCCAGCTCACCCGCGCGTGGCGAGCAGTACTTC. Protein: CASSPARGEQYF.